Each of the 9 T cell receptor beta chains below was sequenced from the same sample in a study of CD8 T cells in Susac syndrome. cDNA came from about 0.46 to 1 ug RNA primed by random hexamers. TCRdb independently ran MiXCR on the immunoSEQ multiplex PCR reads; one entry per CDR3 protein. The data hold 130,000 or so distinct CDR3 sequences, with 91% observed a single time. Sequenced material: CD8+ T cells from PBMCs. Receptor source: a human donor with multiple sclerosis.

The J gene is TRBJ1-5, the V gene TRBV30; D not certain. V was cut by 2 bases and J by 4 bases, with 6 bases left in between. This CDR3 is built from 12 residues. Germline V gene sequence: CDR1 GTSNPN, CDR2 SVGIG (reference sequence). CDR3 loop: CAWSPLNQPQHF. The CDR3 DNA reads as TGTGCCTGGAGTCCCTTGAATCAGCCCCAGCATTTT.

The CDR3 is CASSKGTEAFF. The CDR3, as DNA: TGTGCCAGCAGTAAGGGCACTGAAGCTTTCTTT. The genes are TRBV9 and TRBJ1-1, with D unresolved. Deletions cut 5 bases from V and 4 bases from J, with 6 bases between. The CDR3 contains 11 residues. Germline V gives CDR1 SGDLS, CDR2 YYNGEE.

This sequence joins TRBV20-1 and TRBJ2-7, with TRBD1 as a possible D gene (5 bases). Germline CDR1 reads DFQATT; CDR2 reads SNEGSKA (reference sequence). The germline V and J ends were trimmed by 3 bases and 2 bases, with 8 bases remaining between them. The CDR3 consists of 12 residues. The CDR3 spells CSARDMTYEQYF. The CDR3 DNA sequence: TGCAGTGCTAGGGACATGACCTACGAGCAGTACTTC.

V is TRBV6-5 and J is TRBJ2-5, with TRBD1 as a possible D gene (5 bases). The germline V gene has CDR1 MNHEY and CDR2 SVGAGI. This CDR3 region has 13 residues. Trimming removed 2 bases from V and 3 bases from J, with 7 bases in between. The CDR3, as DNA: TGTGCCAGCAGTTACGACAGTGAAGAGACCCAGTACTTC. It yields the protein CASSYDSEETQYF.

This rearrangement joins TRBV27 to TRBJ2-7; the D gene is possibly TRBD1 (5 bases). CDR1 MNHEY and CDR2 SMNVEV come from the germline V gene (reference sequence). There are 15 residues in the CDR3. Trimming stripped 3 bases from V and 7 bases from J, with 19 bases between. The CDR3, as DNA: TGTGCCAGCAGTTTCGTGGGGCAGGGTGGTTGGGAGCAGTACTTC. It is translated as CASSFVGQGGWEQYF.

V is TRBV24-1 and J is TRBJ2-5; 10 positions match TRBD2. This CDR3 is built from 16 residues. V shed 4 bases and J 0 bases; nucleotides not matched to a gene: 4. Germline V lookup: CDR1 KGHDR, CDR2 SFDVKD. CDR3 sequence: CATSETSGFYQETQYF. DNA of the CDR3: TGTGCCACCAGTGAGACTAGCGGGTTTTACCAAGAGACCCAGTACTTC.

About this clonotype: One end of the junction is discordant with germline, which a read error may explain. J is TRBJ2-3 and V is TRBV29-1, with D possibly called TRBD1 or TRBD2 (5 bases each). Germline loops: CDR1 SQVTM, CDR2 ANQGSEA. The CDR3 contains 12 residues. This chain's CDR3 is CSVEGTGDTQYF. CDR3 DNA: TGCAGCGTGGAAGGGACGGGAGATACGCAGTATTTT.

This chain joins TRBV29-1 and TRBJ1-4; a weak D match, TRBD1 (5 bases). The CDR3 runs 12 residues. With 6 bases removed from V and 6 bases from J, the gap between germline ends came to 11 bases. The germline CDR1 and CDR2 sequences are SQVTM and ANQGSEA. The DNA of the CDR3 is TGCAGCGTCCAAGGGGACCATGAAAAACTGTTTTTT. It specifies CSVQGDHEKLFF.

The chain employs TRBV3-1 and TRBJ2-3; TRBD1 is a possible D gene (6 bases). Looked up from germline, CDR1 is LGHDT and CDR2 is YNNKEL (reference sequence). CDR3 size: 16 residues. V lost 3 bases, J lost 5 bases, and 18 bases lay in between. The CDR3 DNA reads as TGTGCCAGCAGCCAGGGTGGGACAACTCTCCTAGATACGCAGTATTTT. This gives the protein CASSQGGTTLLDTQYF.